This T cell receptor (beta chain) is from a study of T cell repertoires in cytomegalovirus infection. Looking at the study overall: From public TCR beta signatures came an indication of both CMV infection and matching HLA type.

To note about this clonotype: Antigen: not known.

Trimming cost V 1 base and J 4 bases, with 9 bases left between them. The V gene's germline CDR1 is MNHEY and CDR2 SVGAGI. This CDR3 is 14 amino acids long. Study results and limitations: HLA-C-restricted CMV clonotypes gave the most frequent clonotype in two of eight donors. Carriers of CMV plus the relevant HLA were identified by cumulative public TCR beta family frequency.

TCRdb called the reads again in MiXCR, with one record for every CDR3 protein. This table has some 120,000 distinct CDR3 sequences, around 10% appearing once. Material: PBMCs, sequenced either directly or after in vitro stimulation (not recorded which). The chain joins TRBV6-5 to TRBJ2-3; a weak D match, TRBD1 (5 bases). The receptor was isolated from a human donor in good health (CMV status not recorded). Some clones in this sample may be carry-over from other donors' samples. The CDR3 DNA reads TGTGCCAGCAGTTACTTAAGCAGGGCAGATACGCAGTATTTT. It yields the protein CASSYLSRADTQYF.